A selection of T cell receptor beta chains follows, all from one sample in a study of T cell responses to AZD1222 COVID-19 vaccine. Generated by immunoSEQ multiplex PCR, the TCRdb table keeps only in-frame clones and is missing some. The sample has around 130,000 clones, nearly 90% seen once; the top ten hold around 5%. The sequences come from peripheral blood, collected 28 days after the second AZD1222 dose. These receptors were obtained from an adult who received the AZD1222 COVID-19 vaccine. The CDR3 runs from the conserved cysteine through the conserved F or W. D genes are given only for firm matches. Clone size, where shown, is once, few, many, or a class for clones that have expanded.

cdr3_length j_call d_call clone_size v_call cdr3_nt cdr3_aa
15 TRBJ1-2 TRBD1 - TRBV5-4 TGTGCCAGCAGCTTCGGACAGGCCTCTAACTATGGCTACACCTTC CASSFGQASNYGYTF
13 TRBJ1-1 - - TRBV12-3/TRBV12-4 TGTGCCAGCAGTTCCACAGGGCCCACTGAAGCTTTCTTT CASSSTGPTEAFF
13 TRBJ1-5 - once TRBV6-6 TGTGCCAGCAGTTACTCGGCGAATCAGCCCCAGCATTTT CASSYSANQPQHF
13 TRBJ2-7 - - TRBV6-5 TGTGCCAGCAGTTATTCCCCCAGCTACGAGCAGTACTTC CASSYSPSYEQYF
15 TRBJ1-1 - - TRBV10-3 TGTGCCATACAAAAAGGGGGGGGACACCCAACCCCAGCTTTCTTT CAIQKGGGHPTPAFF
17 TRBJ2-1 TRBD2 - TRBV29-1 TGCAGCGTTGAGTTTGCGGGGGGCCCGAGCTCCTACAATGAGCAGTTCTTC CSVEFAGGPSSYNEQFF
13 TRBJ2-7 - few TRBV7-9 TGTGCCAGCAGCCAGACAGGATGGAACGAGCAGTACTTC CASSQTGWNEQYF
11 TRBJ2-2 - - TRBV27 TGTGCCAGCAGTTTAAAAGGGGAGCTGTTTTTT CASSLKGELFF
14 TRBJ1-6 - - TRBV11-2 TGTGCCAGCAGCTTAGACCAGGGGAGCTCACCCCTCCACTTT CASSLDQGSSPLHF
14 TRBJ1-2 - - TRBV6-2/TRBV6-3 TGTGCCAGCAGTTACGCACAGGGACCGTGGGGCTACACCTTC CASSYAQGPWGYTF